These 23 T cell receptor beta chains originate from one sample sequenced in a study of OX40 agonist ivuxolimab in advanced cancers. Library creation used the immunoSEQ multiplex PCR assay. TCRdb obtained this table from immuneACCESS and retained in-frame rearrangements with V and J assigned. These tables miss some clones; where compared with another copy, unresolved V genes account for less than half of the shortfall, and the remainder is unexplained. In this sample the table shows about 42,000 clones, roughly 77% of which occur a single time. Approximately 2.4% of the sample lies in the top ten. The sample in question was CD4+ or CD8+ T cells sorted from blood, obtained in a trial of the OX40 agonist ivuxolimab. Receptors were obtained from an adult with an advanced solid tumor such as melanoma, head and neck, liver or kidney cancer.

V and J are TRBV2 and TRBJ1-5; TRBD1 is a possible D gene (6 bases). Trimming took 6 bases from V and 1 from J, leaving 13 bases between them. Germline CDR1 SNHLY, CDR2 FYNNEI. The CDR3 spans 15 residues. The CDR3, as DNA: TGTGCCAGCAGGAGGGAGAGGGGGAGCAATCAGCCCCAGCATTTT. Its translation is CASRRERGSNQPQHF.

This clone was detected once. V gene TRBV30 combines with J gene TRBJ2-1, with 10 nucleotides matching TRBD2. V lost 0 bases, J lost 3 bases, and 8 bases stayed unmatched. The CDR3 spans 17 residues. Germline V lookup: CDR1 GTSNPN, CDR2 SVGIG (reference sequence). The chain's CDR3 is CAWSVRRTSGSYNEQFF. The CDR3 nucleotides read TGTGCCTGGAGTGTTCGAAGGACTAGCGGAAGCTACAATGAGCAGTTCTTC. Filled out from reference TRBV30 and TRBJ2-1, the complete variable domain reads SQTIHQWPATLVQPVGSPLSLECTVEGTSNPNLYWYRQAAGRGLQLLFYSVGIGQISSEVPQNLSASRPQDRQFILSSKKLLLSDSGFYLCAWSVRRTSGSYNEQFFGPGTRLTVL.

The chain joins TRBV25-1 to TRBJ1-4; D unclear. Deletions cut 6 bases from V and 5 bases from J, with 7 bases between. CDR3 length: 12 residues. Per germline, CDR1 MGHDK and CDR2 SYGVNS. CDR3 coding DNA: TGTGCCAGCAGCCGGCGGAATGAAAAACTGTTTTTT. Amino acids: CASSRRNEKLFF.

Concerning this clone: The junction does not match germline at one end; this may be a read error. The CDR3 reads CSVELPGRINF. The CDR3 nucleotides are TGCAGCGTTGAGCTTCCAGGGCGGATCAACTTC. This rearrangement joins TRBV29-1 to TRBJ2-7, with D possibly TRBD1 on 5 matching bases. CDR1 and CDR2 (germline): SQVTM, ANQGSEA. The CDR3 has 11 amino acids.

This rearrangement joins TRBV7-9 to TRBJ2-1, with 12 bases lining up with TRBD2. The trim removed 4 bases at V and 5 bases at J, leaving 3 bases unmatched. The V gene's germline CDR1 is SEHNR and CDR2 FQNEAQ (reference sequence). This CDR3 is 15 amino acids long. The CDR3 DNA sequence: TGTGCCAGCAGCTCGAGACTAGCGGGAGACAATGAGCAGTTCTTC. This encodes CASSSRLAGDNEQFF.

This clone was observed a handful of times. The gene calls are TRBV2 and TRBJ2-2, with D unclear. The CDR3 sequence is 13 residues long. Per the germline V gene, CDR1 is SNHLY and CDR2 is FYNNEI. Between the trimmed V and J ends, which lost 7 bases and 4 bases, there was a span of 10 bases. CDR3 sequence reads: CASNRGPTGELFF. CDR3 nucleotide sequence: TGTGCCAGCAATCGTGGTCCCACCGGGGAGCTGTTTTTT. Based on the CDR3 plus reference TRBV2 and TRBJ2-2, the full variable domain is EPEVTQTPSHQVTQMGQEVILRCVPISNHLYFYWYRQILGQKVEFLVSFYNNEISEKSEIFDDQFSVERPDGSNFTLKIRSTKLEDSAMYFCASNRGPTGELFFGEGSRLTVL.

In DNA form, the CDR3 reads TGCGCCAGCAGCTGGACCGCTAACACCGGGGAGCTGTTTTTT. The encoded protein is CASSWTANTGELFF. This rearrangement joins TRBV4-3 to TRBJ2-2; D uncertain. V dropped 5 bases and J dropped 2 bases, with 9 bases sitting between them. Per germline, CDR1 LGHNA and CDR2 YSLEER. This CDR3 spans 14 amino acids.

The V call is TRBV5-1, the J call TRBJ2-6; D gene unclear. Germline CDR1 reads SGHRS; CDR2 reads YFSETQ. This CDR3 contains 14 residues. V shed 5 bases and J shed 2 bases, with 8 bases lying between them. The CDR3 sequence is CASRPQTGANVLTF. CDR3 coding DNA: TGCGCCAGCAGACCCCAAACTGGGGCCAACGTCCTGACTTTC.

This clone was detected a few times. The CDR3 DNA reads as TGTGCCAGCAGTGTCCAGTTAACAGGGTTCAGCTATGGCTACACCTTC. Protein product: CASSVQLTGFSYGYTF. The V gene is TRBV6-1, the J gene TRBJ1-2, with D perhaps matching TRBD1 (6 bases). The germline CDR1 and CDR2 sequences are MNHNS and SASEGT. This CDR3 has 16 amino acids. V was trimmed by 4 bases and J by 4 bases, leaving 19 bases between them.

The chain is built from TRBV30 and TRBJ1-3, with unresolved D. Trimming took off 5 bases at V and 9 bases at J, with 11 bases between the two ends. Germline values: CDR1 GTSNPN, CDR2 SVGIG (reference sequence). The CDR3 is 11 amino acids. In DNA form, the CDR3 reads TGTGCCTGGGGTTGGGAGGGCACCATATATTTT. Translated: CAWGWEGTIYF.

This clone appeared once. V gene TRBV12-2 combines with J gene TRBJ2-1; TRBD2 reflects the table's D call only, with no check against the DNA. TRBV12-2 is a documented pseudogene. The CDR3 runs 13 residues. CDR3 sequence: CASRLEGREERFF. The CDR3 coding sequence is TGTGCAAGTCGCTTAGAGGGGCGGGAGGAGCGGTTCTTC.

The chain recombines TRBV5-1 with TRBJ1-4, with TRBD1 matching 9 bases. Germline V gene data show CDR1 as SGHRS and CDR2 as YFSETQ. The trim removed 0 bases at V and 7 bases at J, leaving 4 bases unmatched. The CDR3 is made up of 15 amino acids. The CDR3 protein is CASSLEGQGSEKLFF. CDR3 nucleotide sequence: TGCGCCAGCAGCTTGGAGGGACAGGGTAGTGAAAAACTGTTTTTT. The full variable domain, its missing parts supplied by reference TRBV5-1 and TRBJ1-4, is KAGVTQTPRYLIKTRGQQVTLSCSPISGHRSVSWYQQTPGQGLQFLFEYFSETQRNKGNFPGRFSGRQFSNSRSEMNVSTLELGDSALYLCASSLEGQGSEKLFFGSGTQLSVL.

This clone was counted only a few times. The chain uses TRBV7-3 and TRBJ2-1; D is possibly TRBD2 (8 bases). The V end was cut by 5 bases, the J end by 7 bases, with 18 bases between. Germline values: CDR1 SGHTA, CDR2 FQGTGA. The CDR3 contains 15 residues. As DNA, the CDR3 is TGTGCCAGCAGCCCCGGGAGGGGGCAGGGGAATGAGCAGTTCTTC. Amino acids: CASSPGRGQGNEQFF.

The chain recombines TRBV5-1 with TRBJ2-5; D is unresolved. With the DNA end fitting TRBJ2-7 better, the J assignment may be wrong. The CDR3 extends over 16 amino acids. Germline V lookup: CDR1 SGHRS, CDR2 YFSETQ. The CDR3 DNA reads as TGCGCCAGCAGCTTGGTACCGACTGGGCTAACCTACGAGCAGTACTTC. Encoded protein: CASSLVPTGLTYEQYF.

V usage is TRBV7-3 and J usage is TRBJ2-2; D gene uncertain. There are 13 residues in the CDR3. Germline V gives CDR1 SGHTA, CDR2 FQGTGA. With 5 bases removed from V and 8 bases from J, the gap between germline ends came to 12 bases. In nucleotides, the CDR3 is TGTGCCAGCAGCCCTCTCCCGCTAGGGGAGCTGTTTTTT. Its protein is CASSPLPLGELFF.

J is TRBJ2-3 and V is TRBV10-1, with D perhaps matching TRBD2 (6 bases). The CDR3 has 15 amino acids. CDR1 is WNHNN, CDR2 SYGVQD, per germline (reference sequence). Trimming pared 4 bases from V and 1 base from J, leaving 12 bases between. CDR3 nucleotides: TGCGCCAGCAGTGGGGGGACTCCTCGCACAGATACGCAGTATTTT. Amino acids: CASSGGTPRTDTQYF.

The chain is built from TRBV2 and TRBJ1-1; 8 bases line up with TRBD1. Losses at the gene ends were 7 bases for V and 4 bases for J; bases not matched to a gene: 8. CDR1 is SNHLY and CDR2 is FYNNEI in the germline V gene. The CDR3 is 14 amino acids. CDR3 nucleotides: TGTGCCAGCACGGTAGGGACAGGAGGCACTGAAGCTTTCTTT. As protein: CASTVGTGGTEAFF.

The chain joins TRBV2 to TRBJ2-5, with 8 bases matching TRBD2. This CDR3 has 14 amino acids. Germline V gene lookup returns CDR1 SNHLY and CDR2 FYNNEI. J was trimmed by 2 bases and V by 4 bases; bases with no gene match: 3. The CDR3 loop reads CASSVAGTQETQYF. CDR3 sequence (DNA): TGTGCCAGCAGTGTAGCGGGGACGCAAGAGACCCAGTACTTC.

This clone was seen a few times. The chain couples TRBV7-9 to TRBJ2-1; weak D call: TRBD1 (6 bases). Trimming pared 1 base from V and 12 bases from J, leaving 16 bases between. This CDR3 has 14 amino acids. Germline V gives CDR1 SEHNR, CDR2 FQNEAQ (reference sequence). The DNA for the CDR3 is TGTGCCAGCAGCTTAGATGGGGGCCCACGGAGGCAGTTCTTC. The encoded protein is CASSLDGGPRRQFF.

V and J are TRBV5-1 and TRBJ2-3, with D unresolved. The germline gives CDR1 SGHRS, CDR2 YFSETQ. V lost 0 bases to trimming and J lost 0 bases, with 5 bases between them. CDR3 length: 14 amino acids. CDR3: CASSLGSSTDTQYF. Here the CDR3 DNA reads TGCGCCAGCAGCTTGGGTTCTAGCACAGATACGCAGTATTTT. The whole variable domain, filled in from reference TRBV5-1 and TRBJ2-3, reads KAGVTQTPRYLIKTRGQQVTLSCSPISGHRSVSWYQQTPGQGLQFLFEYFSETQRNKGNFPGRFSGRQFSNSRSEMNVSTLELGDSALYLCASSLGSSTDTQYFGPGTRLTVL.

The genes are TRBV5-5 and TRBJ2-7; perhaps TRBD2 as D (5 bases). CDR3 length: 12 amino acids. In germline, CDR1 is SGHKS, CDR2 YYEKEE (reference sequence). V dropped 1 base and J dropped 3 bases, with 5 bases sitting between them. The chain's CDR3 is CASSLTSYEQYF. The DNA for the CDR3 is TGTGCCAGCAGCTTGACTAGCTACGAGCAGTACTTC.

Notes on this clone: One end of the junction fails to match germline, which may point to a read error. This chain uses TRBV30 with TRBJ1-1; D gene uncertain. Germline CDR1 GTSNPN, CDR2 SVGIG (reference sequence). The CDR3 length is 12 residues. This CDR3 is CKFSTLNTEAFF. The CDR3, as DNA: TGCAAATTCAGTACCTTGAACACTGAAGCTTTCTTT.

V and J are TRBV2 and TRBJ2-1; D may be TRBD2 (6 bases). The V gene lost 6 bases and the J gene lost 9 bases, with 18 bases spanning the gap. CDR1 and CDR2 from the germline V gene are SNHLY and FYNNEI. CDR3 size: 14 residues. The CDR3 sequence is CASSRLLASGEQFF. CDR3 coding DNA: TGTGCCAGCAGCCGACTGCTAGCGTCGGGTGAGCAGTTCTTC.